The clone carrying this T cell receptor beta chain appeared once. V lost 2 bases, J lost 2 bases, and 8 bases stayed unmatched. CDR1 and CDR2 from the germline V gene are WSHSY and SAAADI. CDR3 length: 18 amino acids. Every immunoSEQ plate was one replicate of a subset's evenly spread DNA. The method was immunoSEQ multiplex PCR; TCRdb's version includes in-frame clones alone and lacks a portion of them. The sample holds fewer than 800,000 clones, 90% to 95% seen once. Naive CD8 populations comprised CD45RO-negative cells positively selected for CCR7, excluding terminally differentiated effector memory CD45RA+ cells. This sample is part of a study of shared clonotypes between healthy human individuals.

Sequenced material: naive CD8+ T cells sorted from blood. The chain links TRBV10-2 to TRBJ2-1; TRBD2 matches 11 bases. This clonotype was sampled from a man aged 25-45 years in good health. The CDR3 sequence is CASSEPKRLAGTYNEQFF. The CDR3, as DNA: TGCGCCAGCAGTGAGCCGAAGCGACTAGCGGGAACCTACAATGAGCAGTTCTTC.